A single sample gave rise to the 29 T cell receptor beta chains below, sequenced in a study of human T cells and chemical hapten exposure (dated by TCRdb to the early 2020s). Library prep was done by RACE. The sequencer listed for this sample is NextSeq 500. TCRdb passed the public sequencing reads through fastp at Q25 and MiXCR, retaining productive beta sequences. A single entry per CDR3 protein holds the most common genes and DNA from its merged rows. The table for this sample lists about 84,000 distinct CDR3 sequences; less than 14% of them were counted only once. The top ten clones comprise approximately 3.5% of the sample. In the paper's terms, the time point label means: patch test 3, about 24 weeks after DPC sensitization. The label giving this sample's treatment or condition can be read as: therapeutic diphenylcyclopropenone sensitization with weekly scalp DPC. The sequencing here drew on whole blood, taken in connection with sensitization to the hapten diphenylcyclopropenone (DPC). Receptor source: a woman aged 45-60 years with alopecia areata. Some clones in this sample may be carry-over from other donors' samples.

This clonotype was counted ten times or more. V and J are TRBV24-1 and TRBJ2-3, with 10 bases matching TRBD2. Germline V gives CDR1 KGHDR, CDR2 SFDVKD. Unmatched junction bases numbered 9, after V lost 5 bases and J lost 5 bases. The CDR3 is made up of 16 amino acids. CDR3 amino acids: CATSGASGSGRDTQYF. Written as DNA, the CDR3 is TGTGCCACCAGTGGGGCTAGCGGGAGCGGTAGAGATACGCAGTATTTT.

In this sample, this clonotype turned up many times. The CDR3: CASSIVGPDGYTF. As DNA, the CDR3 is TGTGCCAGTAGTATAGTAGGTCCCGATGGCTACACCTTC. The chain is built from TRBV19 and TRBJ1-2; D not resolved. This CDR3 is 13 amino acids long. The germline V and J ends were trimmed by 1 base and 6 bases, with 9 bases remaining between them. Germline CDR1 and CDR2: LNHDA and SQIVND (reference sequence). The full variable domain, with the rest looked up from reference TRBV19 and TRBJ1-2, is DGGITQSPKYLFRKEGQNVTLSCEQNLNHDAMYWYRQDPGQGLRLIYYSQIVNDFQKGDIAEGYSVSREKKESFPLTVTSAQKNPTAFYLCASSIVGPDGYTFGSGTRLTVV.

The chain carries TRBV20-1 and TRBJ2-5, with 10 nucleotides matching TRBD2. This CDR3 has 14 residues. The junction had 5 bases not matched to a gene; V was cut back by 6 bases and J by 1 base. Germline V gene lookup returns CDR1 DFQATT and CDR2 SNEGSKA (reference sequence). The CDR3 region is CSALRTSGQETQYF. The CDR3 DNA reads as TGCAGTGCCCTTCGGACTAGCGGCCAAGAGACCCAGTACTTC.

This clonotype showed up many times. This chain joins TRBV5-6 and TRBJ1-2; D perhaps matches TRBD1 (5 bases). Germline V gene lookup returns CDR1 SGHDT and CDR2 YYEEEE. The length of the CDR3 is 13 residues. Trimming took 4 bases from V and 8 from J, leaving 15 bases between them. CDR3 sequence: CASSGGTDGGYTF. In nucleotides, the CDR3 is TGTGCCAGCAGCGGGGGGACCGATGGAGGCTACACCTTC. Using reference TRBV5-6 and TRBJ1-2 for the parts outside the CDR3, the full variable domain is DAGVTQSPTHLIKTRGQQVTLRCSPKSGHDTVSWYQQALGQGPQFIFQYYEEEERQRGNFPDRFSGHQFPNYSSELNVNALLLGDSALYLCASSGGTDGGYTFGSGTRLTVV.

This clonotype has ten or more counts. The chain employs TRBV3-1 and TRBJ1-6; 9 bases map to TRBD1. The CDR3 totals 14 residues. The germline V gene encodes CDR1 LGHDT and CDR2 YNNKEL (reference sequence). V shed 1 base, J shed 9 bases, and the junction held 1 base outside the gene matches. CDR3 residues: CASSQGQGVSPLHF. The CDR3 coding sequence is TGTGCCAGCAGCCAAGGACAGGGGGTTTCACCCCTCCACTTT.

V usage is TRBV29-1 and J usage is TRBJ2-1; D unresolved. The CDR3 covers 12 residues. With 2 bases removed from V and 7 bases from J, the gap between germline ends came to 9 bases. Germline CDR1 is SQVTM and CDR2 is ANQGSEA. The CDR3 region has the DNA TGCAGCGTTGAACCCCGGGTGAATGAGCAGTTCTTC. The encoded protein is CSVEPRVNEQFF.

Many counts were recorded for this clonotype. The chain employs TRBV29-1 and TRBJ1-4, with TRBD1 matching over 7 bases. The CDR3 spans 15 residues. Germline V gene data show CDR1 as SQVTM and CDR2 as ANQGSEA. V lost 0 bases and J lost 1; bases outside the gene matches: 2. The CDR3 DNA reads TGCAGCGTTGAAGAACCAGGGGGAACTAATGAAAAACTGTTTTTT. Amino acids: CSVEEPGGTNEKLFF.

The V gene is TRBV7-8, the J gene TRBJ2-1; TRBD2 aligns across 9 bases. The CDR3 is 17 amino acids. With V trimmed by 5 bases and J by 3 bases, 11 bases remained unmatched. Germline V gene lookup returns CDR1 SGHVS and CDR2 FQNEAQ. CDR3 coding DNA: TGTGCCAGCAGCCGACCTAGGACTAGCGAGTACTACAATGAGCAGTTCTTC. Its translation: CASSRPRTSEYYNEQFF.

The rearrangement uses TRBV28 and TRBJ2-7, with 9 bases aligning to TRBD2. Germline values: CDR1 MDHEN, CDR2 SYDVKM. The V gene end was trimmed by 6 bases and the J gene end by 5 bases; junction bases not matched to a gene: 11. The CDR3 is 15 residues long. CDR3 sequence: CASSLGGRAGDEQYF. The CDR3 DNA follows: TGTGCCAGCAGCCTCGGCGGGAGGGCCGGGGACGAGCAGTACTTC.

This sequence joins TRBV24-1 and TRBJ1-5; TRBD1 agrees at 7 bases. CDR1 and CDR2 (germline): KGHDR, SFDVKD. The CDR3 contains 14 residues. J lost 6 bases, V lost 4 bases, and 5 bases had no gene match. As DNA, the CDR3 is TGTGCCACCAGTGACGGACAGGTCAGTCAGCCCCAGCATTTT. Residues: CATSDGQVSQPQHF.

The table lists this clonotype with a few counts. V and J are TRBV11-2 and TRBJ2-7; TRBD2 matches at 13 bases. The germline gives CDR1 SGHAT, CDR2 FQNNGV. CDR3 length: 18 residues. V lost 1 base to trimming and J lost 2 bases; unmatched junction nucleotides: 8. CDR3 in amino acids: CASSLGSGGTSGTYEQYF. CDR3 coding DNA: TGTGCCAGCAGCTTAGGTTCTGGTGGGACTAGCGGGACCTACGAGCAGTACTTC.

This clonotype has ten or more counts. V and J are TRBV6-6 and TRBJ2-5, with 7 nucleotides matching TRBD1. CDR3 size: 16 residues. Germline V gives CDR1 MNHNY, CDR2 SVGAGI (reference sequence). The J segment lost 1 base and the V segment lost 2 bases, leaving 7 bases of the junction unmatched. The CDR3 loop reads CASSYTGAGRQETQYF. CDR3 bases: TGTGCCAGCAGTTACACAGGGGCCGGCCGCCAAGAGACCCAGTACTTC.

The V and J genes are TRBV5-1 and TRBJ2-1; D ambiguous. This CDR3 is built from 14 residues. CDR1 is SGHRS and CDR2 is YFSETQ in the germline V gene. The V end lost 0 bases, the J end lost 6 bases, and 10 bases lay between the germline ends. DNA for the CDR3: TGCGCCAGCAGCTTGGGAGGCCCCCCCAATGAGCAGTTCTTC. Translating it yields CASSLGGPPNEQFF.

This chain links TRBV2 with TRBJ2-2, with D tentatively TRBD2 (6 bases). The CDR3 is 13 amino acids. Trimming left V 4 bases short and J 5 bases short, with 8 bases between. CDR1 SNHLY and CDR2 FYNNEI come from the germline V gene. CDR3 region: CASSAEGTGELFF. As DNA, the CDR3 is TGTGCCAGCAGTGCGGAGGGAACCGGGGAGCTGTTTTTT.

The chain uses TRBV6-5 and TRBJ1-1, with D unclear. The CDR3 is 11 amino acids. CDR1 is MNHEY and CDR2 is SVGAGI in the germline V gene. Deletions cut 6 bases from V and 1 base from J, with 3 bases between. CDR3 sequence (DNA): TGTGCCAGCAGGAAGAACACTGAAGCTTTCTTT. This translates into CASRKNTEAFF.

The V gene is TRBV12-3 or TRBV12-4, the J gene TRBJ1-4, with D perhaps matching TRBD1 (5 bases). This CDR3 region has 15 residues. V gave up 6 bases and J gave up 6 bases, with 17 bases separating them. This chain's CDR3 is CASSYGWGQDEKLFF. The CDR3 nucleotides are TGTGCCAGCAGCTATGGTTGGGGCCAGGATGAAAAACTGTTTTTT.

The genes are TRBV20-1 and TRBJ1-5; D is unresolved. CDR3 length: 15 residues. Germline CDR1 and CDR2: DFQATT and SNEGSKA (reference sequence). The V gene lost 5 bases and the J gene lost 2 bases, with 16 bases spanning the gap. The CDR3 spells CSAPDPNRGNQPQHF. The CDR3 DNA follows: TGCAGTGCTCCCGACCCCAACCGGGGCAATCAGCCCCAGCATTTT.

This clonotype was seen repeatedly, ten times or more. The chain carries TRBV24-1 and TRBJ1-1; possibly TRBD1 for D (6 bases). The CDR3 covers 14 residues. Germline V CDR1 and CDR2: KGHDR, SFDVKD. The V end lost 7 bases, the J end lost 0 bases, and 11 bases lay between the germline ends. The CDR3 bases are TGTGCCACCAGGACAGGAGACTTGAACACTGAAGCTTTCTTT. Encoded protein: CATRTGDLNTEAFF.

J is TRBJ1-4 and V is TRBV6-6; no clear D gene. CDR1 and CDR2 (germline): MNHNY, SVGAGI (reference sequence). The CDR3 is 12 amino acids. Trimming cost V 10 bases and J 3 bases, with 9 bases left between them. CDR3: CATRDSNEKLFF. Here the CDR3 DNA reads TGTGCCACCCGGGATTCTAATGAAAAACTGTTTTTT.

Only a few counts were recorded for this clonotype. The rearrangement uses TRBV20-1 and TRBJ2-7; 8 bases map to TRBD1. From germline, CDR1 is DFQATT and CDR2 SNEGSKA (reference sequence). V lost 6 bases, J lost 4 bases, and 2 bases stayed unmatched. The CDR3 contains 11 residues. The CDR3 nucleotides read TGCAGTGCCAGACAGGGGTACGAGCAGTACTTC. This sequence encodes CSARQGYEQYF.

The CDR3 protein is CASAKEETQYF. The CDR3 coding sequence is TGTGCCAGCGCCAAAGAAGAGACCCAGTACTTC. The rearrangement links TRBV18 to TRBJ2-5, with D hard to call. The germline CDR1 and CDR2 sequences are KGHSH and LQKENI. V was cut by 8 bases and J by 3 bases, with 7 bases left in between. The CDR3 covers 11 residues.

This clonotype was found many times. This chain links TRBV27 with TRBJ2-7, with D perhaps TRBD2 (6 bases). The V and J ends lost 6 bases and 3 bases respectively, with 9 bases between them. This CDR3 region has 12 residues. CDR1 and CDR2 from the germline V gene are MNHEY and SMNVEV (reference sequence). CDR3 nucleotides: TGTGCCAGCAGACGGGGGTTCTACGAGCAGTACTTC. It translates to CASRRGFYEQYF.

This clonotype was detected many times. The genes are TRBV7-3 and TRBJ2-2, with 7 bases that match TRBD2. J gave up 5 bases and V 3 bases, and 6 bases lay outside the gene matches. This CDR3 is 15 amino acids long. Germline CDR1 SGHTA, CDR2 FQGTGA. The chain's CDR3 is CASSLAGEGTGELFF. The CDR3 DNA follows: TGTGCCAGCAGCTTGGCGGGAGAGGGTACCGGGGAGCTGTTTTTT.

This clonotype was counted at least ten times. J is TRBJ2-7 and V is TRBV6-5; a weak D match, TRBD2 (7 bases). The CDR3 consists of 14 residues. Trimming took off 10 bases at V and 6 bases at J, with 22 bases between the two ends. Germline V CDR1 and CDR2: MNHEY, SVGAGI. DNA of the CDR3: TGTGCCACCCGGGGGGAAAACAGGGCCGCCGAGCAGTACTTC. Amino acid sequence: CATRGENRAAEQYF.

Here the CDR3 reads CSAGRLAGGQGEQFF. The CDR3, as DNA: TGCAGTGCTGGTCGACTAGCGGGAGGTCAGGGGGAGCAGTTCTTC. The chain carries TRBV20-1 and TRBJ2-1, with 13 nucleotides matching TRBD2. CDR3 length: 15 residues. The J segment lost 10 bases and the V segment lost 5 bases, leaving 11 bases of the junction unmatched. Germline CDR1 and CDR2: DFQATT and SNEGSKA (reference sequence).

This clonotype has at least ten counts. The CDR3 DNA follows: TGTGCCAGCAGCCACGAGCCCGGGGAGCTGTTTTTT. Amino acid sequence: CASSHEPGELFF. The chain couples TRBV3-1 to TRBJ2-2; D gene unclear. CDR3 length equals 12 residues. V was clipped by 3 bases and J by 6 bases, with 5 bases between them. CDR1 and CDR2 (germline): LGHDT, YNNKEL (reference sequence).

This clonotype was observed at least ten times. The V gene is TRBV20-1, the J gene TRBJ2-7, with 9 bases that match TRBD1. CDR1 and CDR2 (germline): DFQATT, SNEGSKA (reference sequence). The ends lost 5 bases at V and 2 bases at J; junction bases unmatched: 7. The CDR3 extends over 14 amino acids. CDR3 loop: CSALGTGRTYEQYF. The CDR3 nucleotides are TGCAGTGCTTTAGGGACAGGGAGGACCTACGAGCAGTACTTC.

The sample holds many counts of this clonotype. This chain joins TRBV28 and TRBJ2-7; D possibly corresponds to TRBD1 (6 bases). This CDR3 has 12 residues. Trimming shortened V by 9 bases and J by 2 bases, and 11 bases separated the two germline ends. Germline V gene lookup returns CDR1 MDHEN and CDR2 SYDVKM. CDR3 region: CASSQGPYEQYF. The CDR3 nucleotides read TGTGCCAGTTCTCAGGGGCCCTACGAGCAGTACTTC.

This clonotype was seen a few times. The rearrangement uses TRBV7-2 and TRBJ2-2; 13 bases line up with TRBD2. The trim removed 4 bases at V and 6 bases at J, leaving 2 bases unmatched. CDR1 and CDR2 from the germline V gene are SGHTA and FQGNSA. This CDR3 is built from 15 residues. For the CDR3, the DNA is TGTGCCAGCAGCTCCACTAGCGGGAGGGCCGGGGAGCTGTTTTTT. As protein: CASSSTSGRAGELFF.